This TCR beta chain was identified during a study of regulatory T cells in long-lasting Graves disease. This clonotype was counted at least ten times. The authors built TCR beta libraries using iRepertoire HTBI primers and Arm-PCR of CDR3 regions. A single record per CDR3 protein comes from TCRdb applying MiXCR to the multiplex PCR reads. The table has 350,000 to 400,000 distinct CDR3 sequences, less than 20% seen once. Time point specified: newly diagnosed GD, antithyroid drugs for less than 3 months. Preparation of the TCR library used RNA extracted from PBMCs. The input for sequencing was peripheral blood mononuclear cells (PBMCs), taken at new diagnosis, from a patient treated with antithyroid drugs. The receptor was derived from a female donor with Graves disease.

The CDR3 bases are TGTGCCAGCAGTTCCTCCGGGACGGAGGGCGGGTATACGCAGTATTTT. Translating gives CASSSSGTEGGYTQYF. V gene TRBV28 combines with J gene TRBJ2-3; the D gene is possibly TRBD2 (6 bases). CDR1 and CDR2 (germline): MDHEN, SYDVKM. Trimming shortened V by 4 bases and J by 7 bases, and 21 bases separated the two germline ends. The CDR3 is 16 amino acids.